The 14 T cell receptor beta chains listed next were all sequenced from one sample in a study of T-cell reconstitution after alpha-beta-depleted transplantation in children. The authors prepared the TCRbeta library with unique molecular identifiers. TCRdb analysed the PCR reads with MiXCR anew, one entry per CDR3 protein. The data show about a million distinct CDR3 sequences, around 30% seen once. The sample here was PBMCs, mostly from graft donor cells, taken 360 days after TCRalphabeta/CD19-depleted stem cell transplant. These receptors all come from a boy under two years old who had a stem cell transplant for SCID, so the T cells may come from the graft donor.

On this clonotype: The CDR3 does not close with the conserved phenylalanine or tryptophan, likely indicating a read error. The limits of the CDR3 on the DNA are not certain, so only TCRdb's listed CDR3 is given. V is TRBV2 and J is TRBJ2-1. Germline V CDR1 and CDR2: SNHLY, FYNNEI. Both ends counted, the CDR3 spans 8 residues. The CDR3 reads CASSDLVV.

This chain links TRBV7-2 with TRBJ2-5, with 11 bases aligning to TRBD2. The CDR3 runs 16 residues. V shed 5 bases and J 1 base; nucleotides not matched to a gene: 6. Germline CDR1 and CDR2: SGHTA and FQGNSA. CDR3 amino acids: CASSPGTSGFQETQYF. CDR3 DNA: TGTGCCAGCAGCCCGGGGACTAGCGGCTTCCAAGAGACCCAGTACTTC.

The chain couples TRBV11-1 to TRBJ2-5, with 7 bases fitting TRBD2. The germline CDR1 and CDR2 sequences are SGHAT and FQDESV (reference sequence). The V gene end was trimmed by 5 bases and the J gene end by 1 base; junction bases not matched to a gene: 19. The length of the CDR3 is 19 residues. The CDR3 bases are TGTGCCAGCAGCCTATTGTGGCCGAAAGGACGGGAGGCCCAAGAGACCCAGTACTTC. Translating gives CASSLLWPKGREAQETQYF.

The chain links TRBV29-1 to TRBJ2-7; D is ambiguous. The V end was cut by 6 bases, the J end by 0 bases, with 21 bases between. Germline-derived CDR1 and CDR2 are SQVTM and ANQGSEA. This CDR3 comprises 16 residues. Written as DNA, the CDR3 is TGCAGCGTAATGCGGACCAGTGGACCGTCCTCCTACGAGCAGTACTTC. Translated: CSVMRTSGPSSYEQYF.

CDR3 sequence: CASSQGSRGAETQYF. In DNA, the CDR3 is TGTGCCAGCAGCCAAGGGTCTCGGGGGGCTGAGACCCAGTACTTC. The chain couples TRBV3-1 to TRBJ2-5; D is possibly TRBD2 (7 bases). This CDR3 region has 15 residues. Germline assignment: CDR1 LGHDT and CDR2 YNNKEL (reference sequence). V gave up 1 base and J gave up 5 bases, with 14 bases separating them.

V and J are TRBV3-1 and TRBJ1-3; no definite D call. Trimming took off 0 bases at V and 4 bases at J, with 13 bases between the two ends. Germline CDR1 reads LGHDT; CDR2 reads YNNKEL (reference sequence). The CDR3 runs 16 residues. The CDR3 nucleotides are TGTGCCAGCAGCCAAGACGAGATGCTAGGAGGAAACACCATATATTTT. This encodes CASSQDEMLGGNTIYF.

This clonotype was observed a few times. This chain uses TRBV12-3 or TRBV12-4 with TRBJ1-2; D not resolved. The CDR3 is made up of 13 amino acids. V dropped 1 base and J dropped 8 bases, with 11 bases sitting between them. Here the CDR3 reads CASSLDVRLGYTF. CDR3 DNA sequence: TGTGCCAGCAGTTTAGATGTCCGGCTCGGCTACACCTTC.

Only a few counts were recorded for this clonotype. V is TRBV6-1 and J is TRBJ1-6, with 8 nucleotides matching TRBD1. CDR1 MNHNS and CDR2 SASEGT come from the germline V gene. The junction had 6 bases not matched to a gene; V was cut back by 5 bases and J by 9 bases. CDR3 length equals 14 residues. CDR3: CASSRTGSSSPLHF. DNA of the CDR3: TGTGCCAGCAGTCGGACAGGGAGTAGTTCACCCCTCCACTTT.

This clonotype occurred a few times. The gene calls are TRBV2 and TRBJ2-5; D uncertain. Germline V gene lookup returns CDR1 SNHLY and CDR2 FYNNEI. The CDR3 is made up of 13 amino acids. V was clipped by 4 bases and J by 3 bases, with 9 bases between them. The CDR3 is CASSAYRKETQYF. CDR3 bases: TGTGCCAGCAGTGCGTACCGAAAAGAGACCCAGTACTTC.

The gene calls are TRBV10-3 and TRBJ2-1; possibly TRBD1 or TRBD2 for D (6 bases each). Per germline, CDR1 ENHRY and CDR2 SYGVKD. This CDR3 comprises 15 residues. The V and J ends lost 3 bases and 8 bases respectively, with 17 bases between them. The CDR3, as DNA: TGTGCCATCAGTGAATCTTGGGGGGCCGGGGATGAGCAGTTCTTC. Its protein is CAISESWGAGDEQFF.

The V and J genes are TRBV5-1 and TRBJ1-5; the D gene is possibly TRBD1 (5 bases). This CDR3 has 14 residues. Between the trimmed V and J ends, which lost 2 bases and 5 bases, there was a span of 11 bases. CDR1 SGHRS and CDR2 YFSETQ come from the germline V gene. The CDR3 nucleotides are TGCGCCAGCAGCTTTGATTCAGGGCATCAGCCCCAGCATTTT. Translation gives CASSFDSGHQPQHF. The full variable domain, completed using reference TRBV5-1 and TRBJ1-5, is KAGVTQTPRYLIKTRGQQVTLSCSPISGHRSVSWYQQTPGQGLQFLFEYFSETQRNKGNFPGRFSGRQFSNSRSEMNVSTLELGDSALYLCASSFDSGHQPQHFGDGTRLSIL.

V gene TRBV24-1 combines with J gene TRBJ2-2; possibly TRBD1 for D (6 bases). Per germline, CDR1 KGHDR and CDR2 SFDVKD. This CDR3 comprises 15 residues. V dropped 4 bases and J dropped 3 bases, with 11 bases sitting between them. For the CDR3, the DNA is TGTGCCACCAGTGACAGGGGAAGTTACACCGGGGAGCTGTTTTTT. It encodes CATSDRGSYTGELFF.

The chain links TRBV7-9 to TRBJ2-7; D may correspond to TRBD1 or TRBD2 (6 bases each). The germline CDR1 and CDR2 sequences are SEHNR and FQNEAQ (reference sequence). This CDR3 region has 14 residues. Trimming removed 3 bases at V and 3 bases at J, with 12 bases between. CDR3 sequence: CASSFGGESYEQYF. Written as DNA, the CDR3 is TGTGCCAGCAGCTTCGGGGGCGAGAGCTACGAGCAGTACTTC. Using reference TRBV7-9 and TRBJ2-7 for the parts outside the CDR3, the full variable domain is DTGVSQNPRHKITKRGQNVTFRCDPISEHNRLYWYRQTLGQGPEFLTYFQNEAQLEKSRLLSDRFSAERPKGSFSTLEIQRTEQGDSAMYLCASSFGGESYEQYFGPGTRLTVT.

This clonotype came up a few times. The chain recombines TRBV27 with TRBJ2-2, with D perhaps TRBD1 or TRBD2 (5 bases each). V shed 0 bases and J shed 5 bases, with 13 bases lying between them. CDR3 length: 16 amino acids. Germline loops: CDR1 MNHEY, CDR2 SMNVEV (reference sequence). This CDR3 reads CASSLSGAFRTGELFF. CDR3 in DNA: TGTGCCAGCAGTTTATCCGGGGCTTTCCGAACCGGGGAGCTGTTTTTT.